These T cell receptor beta chains were read from a single sample in a study of cytomegalovirus exposure and HLA in healthy donors. TCRdb keeps only in-frame clones here, not all; method: immunoSEQ multiplex PCR. The sample comprises under 200,000 clones, less than 80% of which are singletons, and approximately 0.7% rests with the top ten. The sequencing input was PBMCs. The receptor set was obtained from a woman aged 40 to 50 in good health and CMV-seronegative. CDR3s include the opening cysteine and the closing phenylalanine or tryptophan. Fields, in order: J gene, D gene, V gene, clone size, CDR3 length, CDR3 protein, CDR3 DNA. D genes are given only for firm matches. Size values are once, few and many counts, or a class for expanded clones, and some rows have none.

TRBJ2-2	TRBD1	TRBV10-3	.	17	CAIRRTGEGNFTGELFF	TGTGCCATCAGGCGGACAGGTGAGGGGAACTTCACCGGGGAGCTGTTTTTT
TRBJ2-1	TRBD2	TRBV29-1	.	14	CSVASGKLYNEQFF	TGCAGCGTTGCGAGCGGGAAATTATACAATGAGCAGTTCTTC
TRBJ2-1	TRBD2	TRBV28	.	19	CASSFFLLAGAGSYNEQFF	TGTGCCAGCAGTTTCTTCTTGCTAGCGGGAGCGGGCTCCTACAATGAGCAGTTCTTC
TRBJ1-3	.	TRBV11-1	.	17	CASSLYGTGSSGNTIYF	TGTGCCAGCAGCTTATACGGAACAGGAAGCTCTGGAAACACCATATATTTT
TRBJ2-7	.	TRBV30	.	13	CAWSGRERREQYF	TGTGCCTGGAGCGGAAGGGAGCGACGCGAGCAGTACTTC
TRBJ2-1	TRBD2	TRBV5-1	.	17	CASSLGSGTSVYNEQFF	TGCGCCAGCAGCTTGGGGTCCGGGACTAGCGTATACAATGAGCAGTTCTTC
TRBJ2-1	.	TRBV11-2	.	15	CASSPRGGASREQFF	TGTGCCAGCAGCCCACGTGGGGGCGCATCCCGTGAGCAGTTCTTC
TRBJ2-7	.	TRBV19	.	14	CASSPRDIAYEQYF	TGTGCCAGTAGTCCCCGGGACATTGCCTACGAGCAGTACTTC
TRBJ1-4	.	TRBV4-1	few	15	CASSQVPGLREKLFF	TGCGCCAGCAGCCAAGTACCGGGACTACGAGAAAAACTGTTTTTT
TRBJ2-5	TRBD1	TRBV5-1	.	16	CASSLAGTGMRETQYF	TGCGCCAGCAGCTTGGCTGGGACAGGGATGAGGGAGACCCAGTACTTC
TRBJ2-3	TRBD1	TRBV7-9	.	14	CASSTGQVSDTQYF	TGTGCCAGCAGCACCGGACAGGTCTCAGATACGCAGTATTTT
TRBJ2-7	.	TRBV7-9	.	14	CASSESGGAAEQYF	TGTGCCAGCAGCGAAAGCGGCGGGGCTGCCGAGCAGTACTTC
TRBJ2-7	TRBD2	TRBV18	.	15	CASSPQGLAGYEQYF	TGTGCCAGCTCACCGCAGGGACTAGCGGGCTACGAGCAGTACTTC
TRBJ2-5	.	TRBV28	.	13	CASREGVEETQYF	TGTGCCAGCCGCGAGGGGGTCGAAGAGACCCAGTACTTC
TRBJ1-2	TRBD1	TRBV5-5	.	13	CASSFTGGTGYTF	TGTGCCAGCAGCTTTACAGGGGGCACTGGCTACACCTTC
TRBJ2-7	.	TRBV25-1	.	12	CASSRDSYEQYF	TGTGCCAGCAGCAGGGACTCCTACGAGCAGTACTTC
TRBJ2-7	.	TRBV7-2	.	11	CASSLTYEQYF	TGTGCCAGCAGTCTAACCTACGAGCAGTACTTC
TRBJ1-6	.	TRBV7-9	.	14	CASSHDIYNSPLHF	TGTGCCAGCAGCCACGACATCTATAATTCACCCCTCCACTTT
TRBJ2-1	.	TRBV7-9	.	17	CASSSYDYRQSYNEQFF	TGTGCCAGCAGCTCCTACGACTACCGTCAATCCTACAATGAGCAGTTCTTC
TRBJ1-1	.	TRBV18	.	16	CASSPSLWGESTEAFF	TGTGCCAGCTCACCCTCGCTTTGGGGGGAGAGCACTGAAGCTTTCTTT
TRBJ2-5	.	TRBV5-1	.	15	CASSLDGRPQETQYF	TGCGCCAGCAGCTTGGACGGGAGACCCCAAGAGACCCAGTACTTC
TRBJ2-3	TRBD2	TRBV7-8	.	15	CASSSSGRLTDTQYF	TGTGCCAGCAGCTCTAGCGGGAGATTAACAGATACGCAGTATTTT
TRBJ2-5	.	TRBV5-6	once	12	CASSLQEETQYF	TGTGCCAGCAGCTTGCAGGAAGAGACCCAGTACTTC
TRBJ2-3	TRBD2	TRBV12-5	.	17	CASAFQSSGARTDTQYF	TGTGCTAGTGCCTTCCAGTCTAGCGGAGCCCGCACAGATACGCAGTATTTT
TRBJ2-1	TRBD2	TRBV5-4	.	15	CASSLAGGVSNEQFF	TGTGCCAGCAGCTTGGCCGGGGGGGTCTCCAATGAGCAGTTCTTC
TRBJ1-1	.	TRBV6-1	.	14	CASSGQGSNTEAFF	TGTGCCAGCAGTGGCCAGGGGTCGAACACTGAAGCTTTCTTT
TRBJ2-5	TRBD1	TRBV7-8	.	14	CASSLRTGRETQYF	TGTGCCAGCAGCCTTCGGACAGGGAGAGAGACCCAGTACTTC
TRBJ1-1	TRBD1	TRBV14	.	14	CASSQVQGRTEAFF	TGTGCCAGCAGCCAAGTACAGGGGCGGACTGAAGCTTTCTTT
TRBJ1-1	.	TRBV5-1	once	15	CASSLGAQLNTEAFF	TGCGCCAGCAGCTTGGGAGCACAGTTGAACACTGAAGCTTTCTTT
TRBJ2-5	.	TRBV28	.	11	CASKREETQYF	TGTGCCAGCAAACGGGAGGAGACCCAGTACTTC
TRBJ2-2	TRBD1	TRBV10-3	once	14	CAITPGQSTGELFF	TGTGCCATCACCCCGGGACAGTCCACCGGGGAGCTGTTTTTT
TRBJ1-5	.	TRBV27	.	14	CASSYGGNNQPQHF	TGTGCCAGCAGTTATGGGGGGAACAATCAGCCCCAGCATTTT
TRBJ1-2	.	TRBV21-1	.	13	CASSNRGPYGYTF	TGTGCCAGCAGCAACAGGGGCCCCTATGGCTACACCTTC
TRBJ1-2	TRBD1	TRBV10-3	.	13	CAISPGQGGGYTF	TGTGCCATCAGCCCGGGACAGGGGGGTGGCTACACCTTC
TRBJ2-2	.	TRBV30	.	14	CAWSGGQNTGELFF	TGTGCCTGGAGTGGCGGACAGAACACCGGGGAGCTGTTTTTT
TRBJ2-7	TRBD1	TRBV5-5	.	12	CAGGQGAREQYF	TGTGCCGGGGGACAGGGGGCGCGAGAGCAGTACTTC
TRBJ1-2	.	TRBV19	.	14	CASSINWGAYGYTF	TGTGCCAGTAGTATAAATTGGGGAGCCTATGGCTACACCTTC
TRBJ1-1	.	TRBV19	.	14	CASSISGGSTEAFF	TGTGCCAGTAGCATCTCGGGGGGGAGCACTGAAGCTTTCTTT
TRBJ1-2	TRBD1	TRBV7-9	once	16	CSSSLGTGGANYGYTF	TGTTCCAGCAGCTTAGGGACAGGGGGCGCTAACTATGGCTACACCTTC
TRBJ1-2	.	TRBV2	once	14	CASNPEQGDYGYTF	TGTGCCAGCAATCCCGAACAGGGTGACTATGGCTACACCTTC
TRBJ2-3	TRBD2	TRBV9	once	17	CASSVILGGTIGDTQYF	TGTGCCAGCAGCGTCATCCTGGGGGGGACTATAGGGGATACGCAGTATTTT
TRBJ2-2	TRBD1	TRBV14	.	15	CASSHLTGLAGELFF	TGTGCCAGCAGCCACCTGACAGGGTTGGCCGGGGAGCTGTTTTTT
TRBJ1-1	.	TRBV7-9	once	15	CASSLDPGLNTEAFF	TGTGCCAGCAGCTTAGACCCAGGGCTGAACACTGAAGCTTTCTTT
TRBJ1-1	.	TRBV19	.	13	CASSDLPGGGAFF	TGTGCCAGTAGCGACCTTCCGGGAGGGGGAGCTTTCTTT
TRBJ1-5	.	TRBV5-1	.	14	CASSLAPSNQPQHF	TGCGCCAGCAGCTTGGCTCCTAGCAATCAGCCCCAGCATTTT
TRBJ2-1	TRBD2	TRBV15	.	18	CATSSDRGLAGAYNEQFF	TGTGCCACCAGCAGCGATCGGGGACTAGCGGGAGCCTACAATGAGCAGTTCTTC
TRBJ2-7	.	TRBV27	.	15	CASSPVPAVSYEQYF	TGTGCCAGCAGTCCCGTCCCAGCGGTGAGTTACGAGCAGTACTTC
TRBJ1-1	.	TRBV5-1	once	14	CASSLEPRNTEAFF	TGCGCCAGCAGCTTGGAGCCGCGGAACACTGAAGCTTTCTTT
TRBJ2-7	TRBD1	TRBV27	.	15	CASSPAAAGGYEQYF	TGTGCCAGCAGTCCGGCCGCCGCAGGGGGCTACGAGCAGTACTTC
TRBJ2-7	.	TRBV9	.	14	CASSVGSEPYEQYF	TGTGCCAGCAGCGTAGGTAGCGAACCCTACGAGCAGTACTTC